The 31 T cell receptor beta chains below were found in one sample sequenced in a study of T-cell memory formation after mild COVID-19. One entry per CDR3 protein, called by TCRdb with MiXCR from the 5' RACE reads. The repertoire holds some 310,000 distinct CDR3 sequences, with more than 20% as singletons. Source material: PBMCs or a T cell subset sorted from them (not recorded which). The receptor source for this set is a man between 18 and 29 years old who had mild COVID-19 (a few samples of this study predate the infection). Cell type and time point are not known.

The V gene is TRBV7-8, the J gene TRBJ2-1; 9 bases map to TRBD2. CDR1 is SGHVS and CDR2 is FQNEAQ in the germline V gene. This CDR3 spans 17 amino acids. V lost 2 bases to trimming and J lost 7 bases; unmatched junction nucleotides: 12. The DNA of the CDR3 is TGTGCCAGCAGCTTACTGAGGGGGCTAGCGGGAAGAAATGAGCAGTTCTTC. It yields the protein CASSLLRGLAGRNEQFF.

This clonotype appeared a few times. Here the CDR3 reads CASSQESTGALGEQFF. CDR3 sequence (DNA): TGCGCCAGCAGCCAAGAATCTACTGGGGCCCTGGGGGAGCAGTTCTTC. The V gene is TRBV4-3, the J gene TRBJ2-1; weak D call: TRBD1 (5 bases). Per the germline V gene, CDR1 is LGHNA and CDR2 is YSLEER. Trimming removed 0 bases from V and 10 bases from J, with 19 bases in between. CDR3 length: 16 residues.

The CDR3 here is CASSAGLASGELFF. Here the CDR3 DNA reads TGTGCCAGCAGCGCGGGACTAGCCTCCGGGGAGCTGTTTTTT. The genes are TRBV7-2 and TRBJ2-2, with TRBD2 identical over 9 bases. CDR1 and CDR2 from the germline V gene are SGHTA and FQGNSA. The junction had 4 bases not matched to a gene; V was cut back by 5 bases and J by 6 bases. The CDR3 length is 14 residues.

The V call is TRBV4-3, the J call TRBJ1-2; the D is unclear. The CDR3 is 14 amino acids. Germline V CDR1 and CDR2: LGHNA, YSLEER. The V and J ends lost 3 bases and 3 bases respectively, with 11 bases between them. The CDR3 nucleotides read TGCGCCAGCAGCCAGGTCGTTGTCGACTATGGCTACACCTTC. This encodes CASSQVVVDYGYTF.

The chain carries TRBV6-2 or TRBV6-3 and TRBJ2-1; D might be TRBD2 (5 bases). Per germline, CDR1 MNHEY and CDR2 SVGEGT. Trimming took 8 bases from V and 5 from J, leaving 25 bases between them. This CDR3 comprises 17 residues. In DNA form, the CDR3 reads TGTGCCAGCTGGCCCTACGACTACAAATCCACCCACAATGAGCAGTTCTTC. This codes for CASWPYDYKSTHNEQFF.

This chain uses TRBV7-3 with TRBJ2-3; the match to TRBD2 covers 11 bases. The CDR3 sequence is 18 residues long. Germline values: CDR1 SGHTA, CDR2 FQGTGA. Germline trimming cut 5 bases from V and 4 bases from J; bases unmatched to any gene: 14. The CDR3 loop reads CASSPSGLAGGLADTQYF. DNA for the CDR3: TGTGCCAGCAGCCCCTCCGGGTTAGCGGGGGGGTTGGCAGATACGCAGTATTTT.

The chain employs TRBV24-1 and TRBJ1-2; the D gene is possibly TRBD1 (6 bases). CDR3 size: 13 residues. Germline V gene lookup returns CDR1 KGHDR and CDR2 SFDVKD. The V and J ends lost 4 bases and 6 bases respectively, with 11 bases between them. CDR3 DNA sequence: TGTGCCACCAGTGACCAACAGGGAAATGGCTACACCTTC. Its translation: CATSDQQGNGYTF.

The V call is TRBV18, the J call TRBJ2-3; no reliable D call. Germline CDR1 is KGHSH and CDR2 is LQKENI. V shed 3 bases and J shed 0 bases, with 10 bases lying between them. This CDR3 has 15 amino acids. The CDR3 protein is CASSPLASSTDTQYF. The CDR3 nucleotides read TGTGCCAGCTCACCGTTGGCCTCTAGCACAGATACGCAGTATTTT.

The gene calls are TRBV5-1 and TRBJ2-3; 13 nucleotides align to TRBD2. Germline assignment: CDR1 SGHRS and CDR2 YFSETQ. The CDR3 spans 18 residues. V gave up 4 bases and J gave up 2 bases; unmatched junction bases: 10. The DNA for the CDR3 is TGCGCCAGCAGCCCCCGCCCGACTAGCGGGGGGACCACAGATACGCAGTATTTT. Protein: CASSPRPTSGGTTDTQYF.

This rearrangement joins TRBV10-3 to TRBJ2-3; 7 bases agree with TRBD2. V dropped 10 bases and J dropped 3; count of bases not matched to a gene: 1. Germline V gives CDR1 ENHRY, CDR2 SYGVKD. This CDR3 has 11 amino acids. This chain's CDR3 is CATGGTDTQYF. CDR3 DNA: TGTGCCACCGGGGGGACAGATACGCAGTATTTT.

Of note for this clonotype: An end of the junction does not agree with germline; a read error may underlie this. The chain joins TRBV7-9 to TRBJ1-5; no reliable D call. CDR3 length: 11 residues. From germline, CDR1 is SEHNR and CDR2 FQNEAQ (reference sequence). CDR3 DNA sequence: TGTGCCAGCGGCTATAATCAGGCCCAGCATTTT. Protein: CASGYNQAQHF.

This clonotype was counted only a few times. The chain employs TRBV7-2 and TRBJ2-3; TRBD2 matches at 8 bases. This CDR3 has 15 amino acids. Germline CDR1 reads SGHTA; CDR2 reads FQGNSA. The V and J ends lost 5 bases and 5 bases, in that order; junction bases with no gene match: 9. The CDR3 region is CASSPRGGRGDTQYF. CDR3 DNA sequence: TGTGCCAGCAGCCCACGGGGGGGCCGGGGAGATACGCAGTATTTT. The complete variable domain, with remaining parts taken from reference TRBV7-2 and TRBJ2-3, reads GAGVSQSPSNKVTEKGKDVELRCDPISGHTALYWYRQSLGQGLEFLIYFQGNSAPDKSGLPSDRFSAERTGGSVSTLTIQRTQQEDSAVYLCASSPRGGRGDTQYFGPGTRLTVL.

This clonotype came up a few times. The chain is built from TRBV7-2 and TRBJ2-7, with TRBD1 matching 7 bases. The CDR3 runs to 15 residues. V was clipped by 1 base and J by 4 bases; unmatched bases: 7. Germline loops: CDR1 SGHTA, CDR2 FQGNSA. CDR3 region: CASSLGAGGDYEQYV. The CDR3 region has the DNA TGTGCCAGCAGCTTAGGAGCAGGGGGAGATTACGAGCAGTACGTC.

This chain uses TRBV7-6 with TRBJ2-3, with D possibly matching TRBD2 (7 bases). The CDR3 length is 15 residues. Deletions cut 5 bases from V and 10 bases from J, with 22 bases between. Germline-derived CDR1 and CDR2 are SGHVS and FNYEAQ. CDR3 sequence: CASSPGAGGKGAQYF. As DNA, the CDR3 is TGTGCCAGCAGCCCGGGGGCCGGGGGGAAAGGCGCGCAGTATTTT.

This clonotype has more than one count but fewer than ten. This chain connects TRBV10-3 to TRBJ2-2; 14 positions match TRBD2. Germline loops: CDR1 ENHRY, CDR2 SYGVKD. The V gene end was trimmed by 6 bases and the J gene end by 2 bases; junction bases not matched to a gene: 5. The CDR3 is made up of 17 amino acids. CDR3 sequence: CAISGTSGGVNTGELFF. Written as DNA, the CDR3 is TGTGCCATCAGCGGGACTAGCGGGGGAGTTAACACCGGGGAGCTGTTTTTT.

This sequence joins TRBV3-1 and TRBJ2-5; D may be TRBD1 (5 bases). Trimming shortened V by 0 bases and J by 1 base, and 12 bases separated the two germline ends. CDR3 length: 16 residues. Germline V lookup: CDR1 LGHDT, CDR2 YNNKEL (reference sequence). The CDR3 nucleotides are TGTGCCAGCAGCCAAGATTGGCAGGGCCTCCAAGAGACCCAGTACTTC. Translated: CASSQDWQGLQETQYF.

In this sample, this clonotype turned up a few times. This chain connects TRBV4-1 to TRBJ2-1; 11 bases fit TRBD2. V was clipped by 1 base and J by 10 bases; unmatched bases: 9. Germline V gives CDR1 MGHRA, CDR2 YSYEKL. The CDR3 extends over 16 amino acids. CDR3 bases: TGCGCCAGCAGCCAAGGCCTCACTAGCGGGGGTCCCGAGCAGTTCTTC. The encoded protein is CASSQGLTSGGPEQFF.

This clonotype turned up a few times. The chain recombines TRBV29-1 with TRBJ2-2; no firm D call. The CDR3 sequence is 13 residues long. V was clipped by 6 bases and J by 0 bases, with 8 bases between them. CDR1 is SQVTM and CDR2 is ANQGSEA in the germline V gene. As DNA, the CDR3 is TGCAGCGTGGGCGCAACGAACACCGGGGAGCTGTTTTTT. This translates into CSVGATNTGELFF.

This clonotype was detected a few times. The chain couples TRBV29-1 to TRBJ2-1; D could derive from TRBD1 or TRBD2 (6 bases each). Germline CDR1 SQVTM, CDR2 ANQGSEA. The CDR3 has 14 residues. Trimming pared 5 bases from V and 5 bases from J, leaving 16 bases between. The CDR3 region has the DNA TGCAGCGTTATTGGGGGGCAAGGAAACAATGAGCAGTTCTTC. Translated, it gives CSVIGGQGNNEQFF.

The chain employs TRBV11-2 and TRBJ1-1; D unclear. The V and J ends lost 3 bases and 1 base respectively, with 12 bases between them. Germline CDR1 SGHAT, CDR2 FQNNGV. The CDR3 runs to 15 residues. The CDR3 sequence: CASSFRVGANTEAFF. DNA for the CDR3: TGTGCCAGCAGCTTCCGGGTCGGAGCGAACACTGAAGCTTTCTTT.

The chain couples TRBV27 to TRBJ2-5, with D possibly TRBD1 on 6 matching bases. With 5 bases removed from V and 5 bases from J, the gap between germline ends came to 12 bases. Germline-derived CDR1 and CDR2 are MNHEY and SMNVEV (reference sequence). This CDR3 is built from 13 residues. The chain's CDR3 is CASSARGLETQYF. Here the CDR3 DNA reads TGTGCCAGCAGTGCCAGGGGCCTGGAGACCCAGTACTTC.

The chain joins TRBV2 to TRBJ2-3; 9 positions match TRBD2. V was clipped by 7 bases and J by 0 bases; unmatched bases: 11. The CDR3 has 17 amino acids. Germline V gene data show CDR1 as SNHLY and CDR2 as FYNNEI. CDR3 protein: CASTWGRTSVSTDTQYF. For the CDR3, the DNA is TGTGCCAGCACTTGGGGGAGGACTAGCGTAAGCACAGATACGCAGTATTTT.

Written as DNA, the CDR3 is TGTGCCTGGAGTGTACTAGGGAACGAGCAGTACTTC. Residues: CAWSVLGNEQYF. V and J are TRBV30 and TRBJ2-7; D is perhaps TRBD2 (5 bases). The CDR3 extends over 12 amino acids. Germline V gene data show CDR1 as GTSNPN and CDR2 as SVGIG (reference sequence). Trimming removed 0 bases from V and 5 bases from J, with 8 bases in between.

This chain uses TRBV9 with TRBJ1-1; possible D gene TRBD1, 6 bases. This CDR3 comprises 16 residues. V gave up 2 bases and J gave up 1 base, with 15 bases separating them. Germline assignment: CDR1 SGDLS and CDR2 YYNGEE. The CDR3 DNA is TGTGCCAGCAGCGTCCAAGGGGGGACTACGAACACTGAAGCTTTCTTT. This encodes CASSVQGGTTNTEAFF.

This rearrangement joins TRBV7-2 to TRBJ2-3, with D tentatively TRBD2 (7 bases). V shed 3 bases and J shed 1 base, with 14 bases lying between them. This CDR3 region has 16 residues. From germline, CDR1 is SGHTA and CDR2 FQGNSA. CDR3 protein: CASSFPGGGRTDTQYF. The CDR3 coding sequence is TGTGCCAGCAGCTTTCCTGGGGGGGGCCGCACAGATACGCAGTATTTT.

The genes are TRBV5-1 and TRBJ2-1; 14 bases align to TRBD2. J lost 6 bases, V lost 0 bases, and 2 bases had no gene match. Germline loops: CDR1 SGHRS, CDR2 YFSETQ. This CDR3 region has 16 residues. CDR3 DNA sequence: TGCGCCAGCAGCTTGGAGGGGACTAGCGGGGGCAATGAGCAGTTCTTC. Protein sequence: CASSLEGTSGGNEQFF.

The CDR3 region is CASSLESRVNSPLHF. CDR3 bases: TGCGCCAGCAGCTTGGAATCCAGGGTTAATTCACCCCTCCACTTT. The chain recombines TRBV5-1 with TRBJ1-6, with D possibly matching TRBD1 (5 bases). CDR3 size: 15 residues. Looked up from germline, CDR1 is SGHRS and CDR2 is YFSETQ. V dropped 0 bases and J dropped 6 bases, with 10 bases sitting between them.

The J gene is TRBJ2-5, the V gene TRBV5-6; 9 nucleotides match TRBD1. The CDR3 consists of 15 residues. V lost 5 bases and J lost 5; bases outside the gene matches: 10. CDR1 and CDR2 from the germline V gene are SGHDT and YYEEEE. The CDR3 here is CASRPTGTGRETQYF. CDR3 bases: TGTGCCAGCAGGCCCACCGGGACAGGGAGGGAGACCCAGTACTTC.

CDR3 sequence (DNA): TGTGCCAGCAGAATTGGGCCTACTACTGGCTACACCTTC. Its protein is CASRIGPTTGYTF. The chain combines TRBV2 with TRBJ1-2, with D unclear. This CDR3 is 13 amino acids long. Germline loops: CDR1 SNHLY, CDR2 FYNNEI. V dropped 6 bases and J dropped 7 bases, with 15 bases sitting between them.

The chain joins TRBV7-2 to TRBJ1-2; 7 positions agree with TRBD1. V gave up 5 bases and J gave up 6 bases; unmatched junction bases: 6. Germline lookup yields CDR1 SGHTA and CDR2 FQGNSA. The CDR3 runs 13 residues. CDR3 coding DNA: TGTGCCAGCAGCCAAGCGACAGGGAATGGCTACACCTTC. Translated: CASSQATGNGYTF.

This sequence joins TRBV18 and TRBJ2-7; weak D call: TRBD1 (6 bases). Trimming cost V 6 bases and J 5 bases, with 20 bases left between them. The germline gives CDR1 KGHSH, CDR2 LQKENI. The CDR3 covers 15 residues. For the CDR3, the DNA is TGTGCCAGCTCGGGAAACCGGGACACGATGGACGAGCAGTACTTC. Its protein is CASSGNRDTMDEQYF.